This TCR beta chain was recovered during a study of blood T cell repertoires in COVID-19. Germline V gene sequence: CDR1 SQVTM, CDR2 ANQGSEA. CDR3 length: 10 residues. Trimming took 7 bases from V and 5 from J, leaving 8 bases between them. In the authors' workflow: Amplification from reference gene primers served as the basis for estimated nucleated cell counts. Sequenced by immunoSEQ multiplex PCR; TCRdb stores in-frame clones only, minus some. For V, J and clone size, that table is used; D and trimming come from the DNA. The table lists some 100,000 clones, roughly 92% of them singletons, with more than 5% in the top ten.

This TCR derives from a man between 65 and 85 years old with acute or convalescent COVID-19. Input material: peripheral blood. The chain carries TRBV29-1 and TRBJ1-1; maybe TRBD1 (6 bases). CDR3 sequence reads: CSGRGTEAFF. The CDR3 DNA reads as TGCAGCGGAAGGGGGACTGAAGCTTTCTTT.